This entry lists 15 T cell receptor beta chains sequenced from one sample in a study of blood T cell repertoires in COVID-19. Only in-frame clones appear in the TCRdb table, and some are missing; sequencing was by immunoSEQ multiplex PCR. The table shows around 500,000 clones, with approximately 85% occurring only once. The sample taken for sequencing was peripheral blood. All receptors derive from a human donor in a cohort sampled during active COVID-19.

The genes are TRBV7-9 and TRBJ1-4; maybe TRBD1 (6 bases). V lost 3 bases to trimming and J lost 5 bases, with 10 bases between them. The CDR3 totals 14 residues. Germline V gives CDR1 SEHNR, CDR2 FQNEAQ (reference sequence). CDR3 nucleotide sequence: TGTGCCAGCAGCTTGGGGGCCATAAATGAAAAACTGTTTTTT. This encodes CASSLGAINEKLFF.

The J gene is TRBJ1-2, the V gene TRBV28; a possible D gene is TRBD1 (5 bases). The CDR3 runs 16 residues. Germline-derived CDR1 and CDR2 are MDHEN and SYDVKM. V lost 1 base and J 0 bases, leaving 12 bases between the germline ends. This chain's CDR3 is CASSLSGLSPNYGYTF. As DNA, the CDR3 is TGTGCCAGCAGTTTATCGGGACTTTCTCCTAACTATGGCTACACCTTC.

This chain joins TRBV3-1 (or the pseudogene TRBV3-2) and TRBJ2-7, with 8 bases matching TRBD2. CDR1 and CDR2 (germline): LGHDT, YNNKEL (reference sequence). CDR3 length: 17 amino acids. V lost 3 bases, J lost 0 bases, and 10 bases stayed unmatched. CDR3 nucleotides: TGTGCCAGCAGCCAGAGGGGCCTCACTAGCGGCTCCTACGAGCAGTACTTC. This gives the protein CASSQRGLTSGSYEQYF.

The chain couples TRBV20-1 to TRBJ2-5; D gene unclear. Between the trimmed V and J ends, which lost 2 bases and 5 bases, there was a span of 6 bases. The CDR3 covers 11 residues. CDR1 DFQATT and CDR2 SNEGSKA come from the germline V gene (reference sequence). The CDR3 DNA reads TGCAGTGCTAGAACTCGGGAGACCCAGTACTTC. As protein: CSARTRETQYF.

The chain is built from TRBV9 and TRBJ2-2; maybe TRBD1 (6 bases). The length of the CDR3 is 14 residues. Germline loops: CDR1 SGDLS, CDR2 YYNGEE. The V end was cut by 0 bases, the J end by 7 bases, with 10 bases between. CDR3 in amino acids: CASSVGQGIGELFF. The CDR3 DNA follows: TGTGCCAGCAGCGTAGGCCAGGGGATCGGGGAGCTGTTTTTT.

CDR3 DNA: TGTGCCTGGAGTTTGGGGCTGCAAACCTACACAGATACGCAGTATTTT. It is translated as CAWSLGLQTYTDTQYF. The rearrangement uses TRBV30 and TRBJ2-3; a weak D match, TRBD1 (5 bases). In germline, CDR1 is GTSNPN, CDR2 SVGIG (reference sequence). This CDR3 has 16 amino acids. The V end lost 2 bases, the J end lost 2 bases, and 17 bases lay between the germline ends.

The chain uses TRBV2 and TRBJ2-5; possibly TRBD1 for D (5 bases). Germline CDR1 and CDR2: SNHLY and FYNNEI. The CDR3 is made up of 17 amino acids. V gave up 6 bases and J gave up 5 bases, with 25 bases separating them. The CDR3 region is CASRSAMGSGMRETQYF. CDR3 bases: TGTGCCAGCAGATCGGCAATGGGCTCAGGGATGAGGGAGACCCAGTACTTC.

The J gene is TRBJ2-3, the V gene TRBV20-1; D uncertain. Germline CDR1 is DFQATT and CDR2 is SNEGSKA (reference sequence). The CDR3 sequence is 15 residues long. V was shortened by 3 bases and J by 1 base, with 14 bases between the two germline ends. The CDR3 DNA sequence: TGCAGTGCTAGTCTCCCGGGTACTGGCACAGATACGCAGTATTTT. Translating gives CSASLPGTGTDTQYF.

The chain carries TRBV28 and TRBJ2-7, with TRBD2 as a possible D gene (7 bases). This CDR3 comprises 13 residues. The V gene lost 6 bases and the J gene lost 3 bases, with 12 bases spanning the gap. Per germline, CDR1 MDHEN and CDR2 SYDVKM. The DNA of the CDR3 is TGTGCCAGCAGACAGGGACTACGCTACGAGCAGTACTTC. Translated, it gives CASRQGLRYEQYF.

V usage is TRBV5-1 and J usage is TRBJ2-1; TRBD1 aligns across 8 bases. Germline loops: CDR1 SGHRS, CDR2 YFSETQ. V lost 2 bases to trimming and J lost 12 bases; unmatched junction nucleotides: 10. The CDR3 loop spans 14 amino acids. The CDR3: CASSFGPQGAGQFF. The CDR3 DNA follows: TGCGCCAGCAGCTTTGGGCCCCAGGGGGCCGGGCAGTTCTTC.

V is TRBV10-3 and J is TRBJ2-7; 10 bases line up with TRBD2. Germline CDR1 and CDR2: ENHRY and SYGVKD. The V and J ends lost 8 bases and 0 bases, in that order; junction bases with no gene match: 4. The CDR3 consists of 14 residues. CDR3 sequence: CAIRSSGSSYEQYF. CDR3 nucleotides: TGTGCCATCCGGTCTAGCGGGAGCTCCTACGAGCAGTACTTC.

The chain carries TRBV4-3 and TRBJ1-2; 7 bases match TRBD1. The J segment lost 3 bases and the V segment lost 2 bases, leaving 3 bases of the junction unmatched. This CDR3 is built from 14 residues. Germline V gene data show CDR1 as LGHNA and CDR2 as YSLEER. The CDR3 here is CASSQLGGYYGYTF. DNA for the CDR3: TGCGCCAGCAGCCAACTAGGGGGCTACTATGGCTACACCTTC.

The chain couples TRBV15 to TRBJ1-5; TRBD1 matches at 7 bases. The J segment lost 4 bases and the V segment lost 6 bases, leaving 9 bases of the junction unmatched. The CDR3 has 15 amino acids. The germline V gene has CDR1 LNHNV and CDR2 YYDKDF (reference sequence). The CDR3 spells CATRDQGVRNQPQHF. CDR3 DNA sequence: TGTGCCACCAGGGACCAGGGGGTTCGGAATCAGCCCCAGCATTTT.

V usage is TRBV6-5 and J usage is TRBJ2-7; 7 bases agree with TRBD1. V lost 0 bases to trimming and J lost 2 bases; unmatched junction nucleotides: 4. CDR3 size: 15 residues. Germline loops: CDR1 MNHEY, CDR2 SVGAGI. CDR3 nucleotide sequence: TGTGCCAGCAGTTACTCGAAGGGGGCTGCCTACGAGCAGTACTTC. It is translated as CASSYSKGAAYEQYF.

This chain links TRBV30 with TRBJ2-7; D possibly corresponds to TRBD1 (6 bases). The V gene's germline CDR1 is GTSNPN and CDR2 SVGIG (reference sequence). The CDR3 loop spans 13 amino acids. With 4 bases removed from V and 6 bases from J, the gap between germline ends came to 16 bases. CDR3 bases: TGTGCCTGGAAACAGGGATGGATAGGCGAGCAGTACTTC. It codes for CAWKQGWIGEQYF.